This TCR beta chain was identified in a study of T cell responses to AZD1222 COVID-19 vaccine. About this clone: Its antigen is not known.

The trim removed 5 bases at V and 5 bases at J, leaving 11 bases unmatched. The germline CDR1 and CDR2 sequences are MDHEN and SYDVKM. The CDR3 sequence is 15 residues long. Overall study findings and caveats: Spike-specific TCR breadth and depth both grew after two AZD1222 doses. Seropositive status at baseline applied to only 6 or 7 AZD1222 recipients. The donors showed a predominance of white British ancestry and of females, with possible underestimation of clonal diversity.

TCRdb keeps only in-frame clones here, not all; method: immunoSEQ multiplex PCR. The repertoire includes tens of thousands of clones, approximately 87% of them detected once, and under 1.5% sits in the top ten. This TCR was recovered from an adult who received the AZD1222 COVID-19 vaccine. The chain is built from TRBV28 and TRBJ2-5; TRBD1 aligns across 7 bases. The sample here was peripheral blood, taken 28 days after the second AZD1222 dose. The CDR3 region is CASSPDRHGVETQYF. The CDR3, as DNA: TGTGCCAGCAGTCCGGACAGGCATGGAGTCGAGACCCAGTACTTC.